The clone carrying this T cell receptor (beta chain) was counted between two and nine times. Its specificity is unknown. The data were taken from a study of regulatory T cells in long-lasting Graves disease. Study-level results: Fewer public clonotypes were shared by new patients (966) than by persistent patients (approximately 2,700).

Time point described: persistent/refractory GD, antithyroid drugs over 5 years with positive TRAb. PBMC-extracted RNA yielded the TCR library. Roughly 8.2-milliliter peripheral blood samples went into EDTA tubes. Library construction for TCR beta used iRepertoire HTBI primers and Arm-PCR of CDR3 regions. TCRdb reprocessed the multiplex PCR reads with MiXCR, giving one entry per CDR3 protein. This table has 300,000 to 500,000 distinct CDR3 sequences, roughly 20% appearing once. Germline V lookup: CDR1 SQVTM, CDR2 ANQGSEA. The CDR3 is 12 amino acids. V lost 6 bases and J 5 bases, leaving 11 bases between the germline ends.

The chain is built from TRBV29-1 and TRBJ2-1, with D perhaps given as TRBD1 or TRBD2 (5 bases each). Specimen: peripheral blood mononuclear cells (PBMCs), collected when the disease was refractory, from a patient treated with antithyroid drugs. This TCR was recovered from a female donor with Graves disease. Written as DNA, the CDR3 is TGCAGCGTAGCCGGGGCCAACAATGAGCAGTTCTTC. Translated: CSVAGANNEQFF.